This T cell receptor (beta chain) was captured in a study of T-cell memory formation after mild COVID-19. Study-level information: Clustering of TCRs was largely donor specific. Findings and limits, study-wide: Cross-reactive memory seemingly joined, as some responding clones were found in pre-infection memory.

Per germline, CDR1 MGHRA and CDR2 YSYEKL. This CDR3 region has 14 residues. V was pared by 0 bases and J by 9 bases, with 12 bases between. This clonotype was observed a handful of times. The antigen remains undetermined. TCRalpha and TCRbeta libraries used 5'RACE with constant-segment primers and UMIs. TCRdb re-called the 5' RACE reads with MiXCR, one entry per CDR3 protein. The table records approximately 260,000 distinct CDR3 sequences, 16% of them present only once. The chain links TRBV4-1 to TRBJ2-1; tentatively, D is TRBD1 (6 bases). The sample was PBMCs or a T cell subset sorted from them (not recorded which). This TCR was recovered from a man between 18 and 29 years old who had mild COVID-19 (a few samples of this study predate the infection). Cell type and time point are not known. CDR3 bases: TGCGCCAGCAGCCAAGAAGGAACAGGGAGTGAGCAGTTCTTC. It encodes CASSQEGTGSEQFF.